Only a few counts were recorded for the clone carrying this TCR beta chain. This entry belongs to a study of Graves' ophthalmopathy and Graves' hyperthyroidism. The CDR3 totals 15 residues. CDR1 is DFQATT, CDR2 SNEGSKA, per germline (reference sequence). Trimming cost V 5 bases and J 2 bases, with 19 bases left between them. RNA served as the template for amplifying TCR beta CDR3 regions. First-round RT-PCR used HTBI primers; second-round multiplex PCR followed. TCRdb recomputed calls from the multiplex PCR reads with MiXCR, one row per CDR3 protein. The table shows about 740,000 distinct CDR3 sequences, with approximately 40% occurring only once.

The sequence came from an adult man with Graves' ophthalmopathy. Sample: peripheral blood. The rearrangement joins TRBV20-1 to TRBJ2-7; D possibly corresponds to TRBD1 (5 bases). CDR3 in amino acids: CSAGDGAEVAYEQYF. CDR3 in DNA: TGCAGTGCTGGGGATGGGGCGGAAGTAGCCTACGAGCAGTACTTC.